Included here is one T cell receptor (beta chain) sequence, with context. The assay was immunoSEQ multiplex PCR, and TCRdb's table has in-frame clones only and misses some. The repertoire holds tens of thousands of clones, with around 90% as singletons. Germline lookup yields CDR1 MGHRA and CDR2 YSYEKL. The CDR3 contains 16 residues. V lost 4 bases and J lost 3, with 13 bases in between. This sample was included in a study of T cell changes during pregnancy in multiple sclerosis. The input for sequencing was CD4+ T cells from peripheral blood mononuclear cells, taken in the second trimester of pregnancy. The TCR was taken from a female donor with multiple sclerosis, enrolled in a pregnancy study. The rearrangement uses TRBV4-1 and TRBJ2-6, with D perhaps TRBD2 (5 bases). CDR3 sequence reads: CASSPPPGIGANVLTF. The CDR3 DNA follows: TGCGCCAGCAGCCCTCCTCCCGGGATTGGGGCCAACGTCCTGACTTTC.